A selection of T cell receptor beta chains follows, all from one sample in a study of blood T cell repertoires in COVID-19. The repertoire was sequenced with immunoSEQ multiplex PCR; TCRdb's copy has only in-frame clones and lacks some. Seen here are roughly 77,000 clones, approximately 90% observed once, and the top ten hold over 4%. The specimen sequenced was peripheral blood. The receptors come from a man between 45 and 60 years old with active COVID-19. The CDR3 runs from the conserved cysteine through the conserved F or W. The D gene is left open where the match is weak. For some rows the clone size is stated as once, few or many, or as a class when expanded; others skip it.

J gene | D gene | clone size | CDR3 length | V gene | CDR3 protein | CDR3 DNA
TRBJ2-5 | . | . | 15 | TRBV3-1/TRBV3-2 | CASSQDRGNVETQYF | TGTGCCAGCAGCCAAGATCGCGGCAACGTGGAGACCCAGTACTTC
TRBJ1-2 | TRBD1 | . | 15 | TRBV11-3 | CASSPRQGLNNGYTF | TGTGCCAGCAGCCCCAGACAGGGTCTGAACAATGGCTACACCTTC
TRBJ2-3 | . | . | 13 | TRBV6-4 | CASSAFGTDTQYF | TGTGCCAGCAGTGCATTTGGCACAGATACGCAGTATTTT
TRBJ1-1 | . | . | 12 | TRBV30 | CAWDGMNTEAFF | TGTGCCTGGGATGGCATGAACACTGAAGCTTTCTTT
TRBJ2-5 | TRBD2 | . | 15 | TRBV7-3 | CASSLKGLIQETQYF | TGTGCCAGCAGCTTAAAGGGACTAATACAAGAGACCCAGTACTTC
TRBJ1-5 | . | . | 13 | TRBV7-9 | CASSPGYNQPQHF | TGTGCCAGCAGTCCGGGGTACAATCAGCCCCAGCATTTT
TRBJ2-2 | TRBD2 | . | 15 | TRBV5-4 | CASSLAGGSTGELFF | TGTGCCAGCAGCTTGGCGGGGGGGAGCACCGGGGAGCTGTTTTTT
TRBJ1-4 | . | . | 15 | TRBV7-8 | CASSARGGGNEKLFF | TGTGCCAGCAGCGCTAGAGGGGGAGGGAATGAAAAACTGTTTTTT
TRBJ2-3 | TRBD2 | . | 17 | TRBV7-2 | CASSFRSGGQNTDTQYF | TGTGCCAGCAGCTTCCGGAGCGGGGGGCAAAACACAGATACGCAGTATTTT
TRBJ2-2 | . | . | 13 | TRBV6-6 | CASRVTNTGELFF | TGTGCCAGCCGAGTGACGAACACCGGGGAGCTGTTTTTT
TRBJ1-2 | . | . | 12 | TRBV13 | CASSSGLYGYTF | TGTGCCAGCAGCTCCGGACTCTATGGCTACACCTTC
TRBJ1-5 | . | . | 14 | TRBV20-1 | CSASPGGSNQPQHF | TGCAGTGCTAGTCCCGGAGGAAGCAATCAGCCCCAGCATTTT
TRBJ2-7 | . | . | 15 | TRBV10-3 | CAISVNSEVNYEQYF | TGTGCCATCAGTGTAAATTCAGAGGTTAATTACGAGCAGTACTTC
TRBJ2-1 | TRBD1 | . | 15 | TRBV7-3 | CASSTDRASLNEQFF | TGTGCCAGCAGCACCGACAGGGCCAGTCTCAATGAGCAGTTCTTC
TRBJ1-2 | . | . | 14 | TRBV5-1 | CASSAGQSNYGYTF | TGCGCCAGCAGCGCAGGACAGTCAAACTATGGCTACACCTTC
TRBJ1-1 | . | . | 13 | TRBV3-1/TRBV3-2 | CASSPRGETEAFF | TGTGCCAGCAGCCCTAGAGGTGAGACTGAAGCTTTCTTT
TRBJ2-7 | . | . | 21 | TRBV9 | CASSVAPVDRPSGQISYEQYF | TGTGCCAGCAGCGTAGCCCCCGTTGATAGGCCTAGCGGACAGATTTCCTACGAGCAGTACTTC
TRBJ2-3 | TRBD2 | . | 15 | TRBV6-4 | CASSKTSGNTDTQYF | TGTGCCAGCAGTAAGACTAGCGGGAACACAGATACGCAGTATTTT
TRBJ1-2 | . | . | 13 | TRBV6-5 | CASSYRGRPGYTF | TGTGCCAGCAGTTACCGGGGTAGGCCTGGCTACACCTTC
TRBJ1-4 | . | . | 15 | TRBV4-1 | CASSQFARGWEKLFF | TGCGCCAGCAGCCAATTTGCCAGGGGCTGGGAAAAACTGTTTTTT
TRBJ1-3 | TRBD1 | few | 16 | TRBV13 | CASSWDRGLSGNTIYF | TGTGCCAGCAGCTGGGACAGGGGGCTATCTGGAAACACCATATATTTT
TRBJ2-3 | TRBD2 | . | 17 | TRBV7-6 | CASSLAPSGSTTDTQYF | TGTGCCAGCAGCTTAGCGCCTAGCGGGAGTACCACAGATACGCAGTATTTT
TRBJ1-3 | . | . | 15 | TRBV2 | CASSEAPVSGNTIYF | TGTGCCAGCAGTGAAGCCCCAGTCTCTGGAAACACCATATATTTT
TRBJ2-7 | TRBD2 | . | 14 | TRBV9 | CASSVTSGSYEQYF | TGTGCCAGCAGCGTGACTAGCGGGAGCTACGAGCAGTACTTC
TRBJ1-5 | . | . | 16 | TRBV5-6 | CASSLGAVVSNQPQHF | TGTGCCAGCAGCTTGGGGGCAGTCGTTAGCAATCAGCCCCAGCATTTT
TRBJ2-5 | TRBD2 | . | 18 | TRBV2 | CASTLRMAGTSLSETQYF | TGTGCCAGCACCCTAAGGATGGCCGGGACTAGCTTGTCAGAGACCCAGTACTTC
TRBJ2-3 | . | . | 14 | TRBV30 | CAWVRWGGADTQYF | TGTGCCTGGGTCCGTTGGGGGGGCGCAGATACGCAGTATTTT
TRBJ2-7 | . | . | 15 | TRBV2 | CASRSLGEKPYEQYF | TGTGCCAGCAGGAGTCTCGGAGAAAAACCCTACGAGCAGTACTTC
TRBJ2-1 | . | . | 15 | TRBV28 | CASSLTERSYNEQFF | TGTGCCAGCAGCTTGACAGAGAGATCTTACAATGAGCAGTTCTTC
TRBJ2-6 | TRBD2 | . | 22 | TRBV19 | CASSIRKGGLAGLWYGANVLTF | TGTGCCAGTAGTATCCGCAAAGGAGGACTAGCGGGGCTGTGGTATGGGGCCAACGTCCTGACTTTC
TRBJ1-6 | TRBD1 | . | 16 | TRBV7-8 | CASSFPRGQGNSPLHF | TGTGCCAGCAGCTTCCCCCGGGGACAGGGTAACTCACCCCTCCACTTT
TRBJ1-5 | . | . | 15 | TRBV15 | CATSRDPVSNQPQHF | TGTGCCACCAGCAGAGATCCTGTCAGCAATCAGCCCCAGCATTTT
TRBJ2-1 | TRBD2 | . | 17 | TRBV5-4 | CASSSGSGGASYNEQFF | TGTGCCAGCAGCTCGGGTAGCGGGGGGGCGTCCTACAATGAGCAGTTCTTC
TRBJ2-7 | . | . | 14 | TRBV18 | CASSLPILTYEQYF | TGTGCCAGCTCACTACCTATCTTAACCTACGAGCAGTACTTC
TRBJ1-4 | TRBD1 | . | 19 | TRBV18 | CASSPRQRRQGATNEKLFF | TGTGCCAGCTCACCGAGGCAGAGGAGACAGGGAGCAACTAATGAAAAACTGTTTTTT
TRBJ2-7 | TRBD1 | . | 13 | TRBV27 | CASSSTGGYEQYF | TGTGCCAGCAGTTCGACAGGGGGCTACGAGCAGTACTTC
TRBJ2-1 | . | . | 14 | TRBV5-8 | CASSLHQEALGQFF | TGTGCCAGCAGCTTGCATCAGGAGGCATTGGGGCAGTTCTTC
TRBJ2-7 | TRBD1 | . | 12 | TRBV28 | CASRDRDHEQYF | TGTGCCAGCCGGGACAGGGACCACGAGCAGTACTTC
TRBJ2-5 | . | . | 13 | TRBV18 | CASSRQDGETQYF | TGTGCCAGCTCAAGACAGGACGGGGAGACCCAGTACTTC
TRBJ1-2 | . | . | 17 | TRBV3-1/TRBV3-2 | CASSQELLLAARSGYTF | TGTGCCAGCAGCCAAGAACTACTCCTGGCAGCACGAAGTGGCTACACCTTC
TRBJ2-7 | TRBD2 | . | 16 | TRBV5-5 | CASSLDSGTSTYEQYF | TGTGCCAGCAGCCTGGATAGCGGGACCTCAACGTACGAGCAGTACTTC
TRBJ1-1 | . | few | 13 | TRBV5-4 | CASSSRENTEAFF | TGTGCCAGCAGCTCCCGGGAGAACACTGAAGCTTTCTTT
TRBJ1-5 | . | . | 16 | TRBV5-1 | CASSLGLGGTDQPQHF | TGCGCCAGCAGCTTGGGGCTGGGGGGGACGGATCAGCCCCAGCATTTT
TRBJ1-1 | . | . | 13 | TRBV12-3/TRBV12-4 | CASSPYISTEAFF | TGTGCCAGCAGTCCTTACATCAGCACTGAAGCTTTCTTT
TRBJ2-7 | . | once | 14 | TRBV5-1 | CASSLAPDSNEQYF | TGCGCCAGCAGCTTGGCGCCGGACAGTAACGAGCAGTACTTC
TRBJ1-4 | . | . | 15 | TRBV19 | CASSITSATNEKLFF | TGTGCCAGTAGTATTACATCAGCAACTAATGAAAAACTGTTTTTT
TRBJ2-2 | . | . | 16 | TRBV2 | CASIGSASRGTGELFF | TGTGCCAGCATTGGGTCGGCTAGTCGTGGCACCGGGGAGCTGTTTTTT
TRBJ1-5 | . | . | 18 | TRBV12-5 | CASGFGGPSHSFYQPQHF | TGTGCTAGTGGTTTCGGGGGACCTTCCCATAGTTTTTATCAGCCCCAGCATTTT
TRBJ2-5 | . | . | 16 | TRBV28 | CASRPEGRTYQETQYF | TGTGCCAGCCGGCCAGAGGGCAGGACGTACCAAGAGACCCAGTACTTC
TRBJ2-1 | TRBD2 | . | 15 | TRBV11-2 | CASSPAGGASNEQFF | TGTGCCAGCAGCCCCGCGGGGGGCGCGTCCAATGAGCAGTTCTTC
TRBJ2-3 | TRBD2 | . | 17 | TRBV7-9 | CASSPGGTSTSTDTQYF | TGTGCCAGCAGCCCCGGGGGGACTAGTACTAGCACAGATACGCAGTATTTT
TRBJ1-5 | . | . | 13 | TRBV18 | CASSMEDFQPQHF | TGTGCCAGCTCCATGGAGGATTTTCAGCCCCAGCATTTT